The 16 T cell receptor beta chains in this list originate from one sample, sequenced in a study of human T cells and chemical hapten exposure. Extraction of total RNA was performed on unfractionated whole blood. Each CDR3 protein is one row after TCRdb ran MiXCR on the 5' RACE reads. The table has around 80,000 distinct CDR3 sequences, 15% to 20% seen once. The receptors shown here come from a female donor in good health.

The rearrangement joins TRBV2 to TRBJ2-1, with TRBD2 identical over 8 bases. Unmatched junction bases numbered 12, after V lost 7 bases and J lost 7 bases. The germline CDR1 and CDR2 sequences are SNHLY and FYNNEI. The CDR3 is made up of 15 amino acids. Here the CDR3 DNA reads TGTGCCAGCACCCCCGCCCGGGGGGGTAGTAATGAGCAGTTCTTC. Translation gives CASTPARGGSNEQFF.

The chain carries TRBV2 and TRBJ2-2, with a possible D match to TRBD2 (5 bases). The CDR3 has 15 residues. With 8 bases removed from V and 6 bases from J, the gap between germline ends came to 19 bases. Germline assignment: CDR1 SNHLY and CDR2 FYNNEI. The CDR3 coding sequence is TGTGCCAGCTTACGGAGCGGTGGTTTCTCCGGGGAGCTGTTTTTT. Translation: CASLRSGGFSGELFF.

This clonotype showed up many times. The rearrangement joins TRBV6-6 to TRBJ1-6; TRBD1 might be the D (5 bases). Trimming pared 5 bases from V and 7 bases from J, leaving 12 bases between. CDR1 MNHNY and CDR2 SVGAGI come from the germline V gene (reference sequence). The CDR3 consists of 14 residues. The CDR3 is CASSAGRWNSPLHF. The CDR3 DNA sequence: TGTGCCAGCAGTGCGGGACGGTGGAATTCACCCCTCCACTTT.

This clonotype was detected only a few times. The chain links TRBV27 to TRBJ2-7; 9 nucleotides match TRBD2. CDR1 and CDR2 from the germline V gene are MNHEY and SMNVEV (reference sequence). This CDR3 has 16 amino acids. V lost 6 bases, J lost 4 bases, and 13 bases stayed unmatched. The CDR3 DNA follows: TGTGCCAGCAGCCCGCTTGGAGCGGGGGGAAAGTACGAGCAGTACTTC. Translating it yields CASSPLGAGGKYEQYF.

The chain carries TRBV5-1 and TRBJ1-1; possible D gene TRBD1, 5 bases. V was trimmed by 4 bases and J by 4 bases, leaving 14 bases between them. Germline assignment: CDR1 SGHRS and CDR2 YFSETQ. This CDR3 has 14 residues. CDR3 DNA sequence: TGCGCCAGCAGCCCCCCTCAGGGAATCACTGAAGCTTTCTTT. It codes for CASSPPQGITEAFF.

This clonotype came up a few times. The chain has TRBV2 and TRBJ1-1, with a possible D match to TRBD1 (5 bases). Trimming shortened V by 8 bases and J by 1 base, and 14 bases separated the two germline ends. CDR3 length equals 14 residues. The germline V gene encodes CDR1 SNHLY and CDR2 FYNNEI. The CDR3, as DNA: TGTGCCAGCCCACTCTCAGGGAGGAACACTGAAGCTTTCTTT. Its protein is CASPLSGRNTEAFF.

This clonotype has more than one count but fewer than ten. The chain couples TRBV6-1 to TRBJ1-1, with D maybe TRBD1 (6 bases). The CDR3 is made up of 14 amino acids. Germline V lookup: CDR1 MNHNS, CDR2 SASEGT. Trimming took off 2 bases at V and 6 bases at J, with 13 bases between the two ends. The CDR3 DNA reads TGTGCCAGCAGTGAAAACGGGGGCAGGGCTGAAGCTTTCTTT. As protein: CASSENGGRAEAFF.

V is TRBV5-1 and J is TRBJ1-1, with no clear D. The CDR3 has 14 residues. Germline V gives CDR1 SGHRS, CDR2 YFSETQ. V was cut by 0 bases and J by 6 bases, with 12 bases left in between. DNA for the CDR3: TGCGCCAGCAGCTTGGTTTCCCTGGACGCTGAAGCTTTCTTT. Translated: CASSLVSLDAEAFF.

This clonotype has ten or more counts. V and J are TRBV6-1 and TRBJ2-3, with TRBD1 matching 7 bases. Germline CDR1 MNHNS, CDR2 SASEGT. This CDR3 is 14 amino acids long. The CDR3 nucleotides are TGTGCTCTTAGTTGGGACAGTCTCACAGATACGCAGTATTTT. Encoded protein: CALSWDSLTDTQYF.

The V gene is TRBV20-1, the J gene TRBJ2-3; no firm D call. Per germline, CDR1 DFQATT and CDR2 SNEGSKA (reference sequence). V was pared by 1 base and J by 0 bases, with 11 bases between. CDR3 length: 15 amino acids. The CDR3 spells CSARVPSPSTDTQYF. For the CDR3, the DNA is TGCAGTGCTAGAGTCCCCTCTCCTAGCACAGATACGCAGTATTTT.

The chain is built from TRBV6-6 and TRBJ1-6, with D possibly matching TRBD1 (5 bases). Trimming took 0 bases from V and 4 from J, leaving 7 bases between them. Per the germline V gene, CDR1 is MNHNY and CDR2 is SVGAGI (reference sequence). This CDR3 is 15 amino acids long. DNA of the CDR3: TGTGCCAGCAGTTACTCGACAGCGTATAATTCACCCCTCCACTTT. Translation gives CASSYSTAYNSPLHF.

This clonotype was seen only a few times. The V call is TRBV9, the J call TRBJ2-3, with no clear D. Trimming removed 6 bases at V and 2 bases at J, with 19 bases between. This CDR3 is built from 16 residues. Per germline, CDR1 SGDLS and CDR2 YYNGEE. The CDR3 DNA reads TGTGCCAGCAATAGGGTAGAACGAATCCTCACAGATACGCAGTATTTT. Translation: CASNRVERILTDTQYF.

This chain links TRBV2 with TRBJ1-1; perhaps TRBD1 as D (6 bases). In germline, CDR1 is SNHLY, CDR2 FYNNEI. CDR3 length: 13 amino acids. The V end was cut by 10 bases, the J end by 0 bases, with 12 bases between. CDR3 amino acids: CATRGAMNTEAFF. CDR3 nucleotide sequence: TGTGCCACCCGGGGGGCTATGAACACTGAAGCTTTCTTT.

This clonotype has ten or more counts. CDR3 sequence (DNA): TGTGCCAGCACCACTCTGGGACGGTTGAACACTGAAGCTTTCTTT. This gives the protein CASTTLGRLNTEAFF. The J gene is TRBJ1-1, the V gene TRBV2, with D possibly TRBD1 on 5 matching bases. The CDR3 has 15 amino acids. Trimming left V 7 bases short and J 0 bases short, with 15 bases between. Germline lookup yields CDR1 SNHLY and CDR2 FYNNEI.

The chain employs TRBV18 and TRBJ1-4, with D possibly being TRBD1 (5 bases). V lost 1 base and J 0 bases, leaving 18 bases between the germline ends. The CDR3 length is 19 residues. Looked up from germline, CDR1 is KGHSH and CDR2 is LQKENI. CDR3 region: CASSPRVSAGTATNEKLFF. The CDR3 DNA reads as TGTGCCAGCTCACCACGGGTTTCGGCAGGGACTGCAACTAATGAAAAACTGTTTTTT.

This clonotype appeared a few times. The chain couples TRBV10-1 to TRBJ2-3; D possibly corresponds to TRBD2 (7 bases). The V and J ends lost 5 bases and 4 bases respectively, with 34 bases between them. The CDR3 runs 21 residues. CDR1 WNHNN and CDR2 SYGVQD come from the germline V gene (reference sequence). DNA for the CDR3: TGCGCCAGCAGTCCCGGTTCAATGGAGGGAAGACAGAGGGGGGGCGCAGATACGCAGTATTTT. This sequence encodes CASSPGSMEGRQRGGADTQYF.